Listed below are T cell receptor beta chains from one sample, sequenced in a study of T cell repertoires in breast cancer. MiXCR, run by TCRdb on the emulsion pairing reads, gives a single entry per CDR3 protein. The sample lists about 40,000 distinct CDR3 sequences, less than 55% occurring once. Sequencing was performed on CD8+ T cells. All receptors derive from a pool of human donors with breast cancer or a healthy control (not recorded which). CDR3s include the opening cysteine and the closing phenylalanine or tryptophan. The D gene is left open where the match is weak. Clone size is given for some rows only: seen once, a few or many times, or a class if the clone is expanded.

once	TRBD1	TRBV15	TRBJ1-5	TGTGCCACCAGCAGAGGAACAGGGACAGGCAATCAGCCCCAGCATTTT	CATSRGTGTGNQPQHF
.	.	TRBV7-2	TRBJ2-6	TGTGCCAGCAGCTGGCCCGAGGGTCTTGGGGCCAACGTCCTGACTTTC	CASSWPEGLGANVLTF
.	.	TRBV6-1	TRBJ1-2	TGTGCCAGCAGGGAAAATAAGGACGGATATAACTATGGCTACACCTTC	CASRENKDGYNYGYTF
few	.	TRBV20-1	TRBJ1-1	TGCAGTGCTAGTTTGCAGGATAGGGTTTGGACTGAAGCTTTCTTT	CSASLQDRVWTEAFF
.	.	TRBV7-2	TRBJ2-2	TGTGCCAGCAGATCGCGGAGCGCCGGGGAGCTGTTTTTT	CASRSRSAGELFF
few	TRBD1	TRBV25-1	TRBJ1-1	TGTGCCAGCAGCGAGAAGGGGGCGCGGAACACTGAAGCTTTCTTT	CASSEKGARNTEAFF
.	.	TRBV19	TRBJ1-5	TGTGCCAGTAGTACCCTTTATGGACAGCCCCAGCATTTT	CASSTLYGQPQHF
.	.	TRBV3-1	TRBJ1-3	TGTGCCAGCAGCGCTGGAAACACCATATATTTT	CASSAGNTIYF
.	TRBD2	TRBV20-1	TRBJ2-1	TGCAGTGCCGGTCTCACTAGCGTTCTTTACAATGAGCAGTTCTTC	CSAGLTSVLYNEQFF
.	.	TRBV4-1	TRBJ1-6	TGCGCCAGCAGCCAAGAAGCGGCTAATTCACCCCTCCACTTT	CASSQEAANSPLHF
.	.	TRBV7-7	TRBJ2-3	TGTGCCAGCAGCTTACCAGTCGACAATACGCAGTATTTT	CASSLPVDNTQYF
.	TRBD2	TRBV6-2/TRBV6-3	TRBJ2-1	TGTGCCAGCAGCAAACCCGGGACTATCGGGTTCTTC	CASSKPGTIGFF
.	TRBD2	TRBV3-1	TRBJ2-7	TGTGCCAGCAGCCAAGGGACTAGTCACTACGAGCAGTACTTC	CASSQGTSHYEQYF
few	.	TRBV3-1	TRBJ2-2	TGTGCCAGCAGCCAAGCGGTTACCGGGGAGCTGTTTTTT	CASSQAVTGELFF
.	TRBD2	TRBV4-2	TRBJ2-1	TGTGCCAGCAGCCAGAACGGCGGAGCGGGAGGGTACAATGAGCAGTTCTTC	CASSQNGGAGGYNEQFF
few	.	TRBV20-1	TRBJ2-4	TGCAGTGCTAGTAAAAAAGGTGGGACAACAGCCAAAAACATTCAGTACTTC	CSASKKGGTTAKNIQYF
.	.	TRBV7-3	TRBJ2-1	TGTGCCAGCAGCTTGGCAGTCAAAGCGGGTGAGCAGTTCTTC	CASSLAVKAGEQFF
.	.	TRBV5-1	TRBJ2-2	TGCGCCACTGGTTGGGGAAACACCGGGGAGCTGTTTTTT	CATGWGNTGELFF
.	.	TRBV7-9	TRBJ2-3	TGTGCCAGCAGCTCCAGGGGTGTTAGCACAGATACGCAGTATTTT	CASSSRGVSTDTQYF
.	.	TRBV11-1	TRBJ1-1	TGTGCCAGCAGACCCGACGGGCGGTTGGCTTTCTTT	CASRPDGRLAFF
few	.	TRBV12-3/TRBV12-4	TRBJ2-1	TGTGCCAGCAGTCCGCAGCTGTTGAGGGGGGTAAATGAGCAGTTCTTC	CASSPQLLRGVNEQFF
few	TRBD2	TRBV20-1	TRBJ2-2	TGCAGTGCTAGAGAATTAGCGGGGGGACTATTGAACACCGGGGAGCTGTTTTTT	CSARELAGGLLNTGELFF
.	.	TRBV10-3	TRBJ1-2	TGTGCCACCAGTGAGTCGGTTACAGGTTACTATGGCTACACCTTC	CATSESVTGYYGYTF
few	.	TRBV6-6	TRBJ1-5	TGTGCCAGCAGTTACTTGTTCGGCAGGGAAGGATCTCAGCCCCAGCATTTT	CASSYLFGREGSQPQHF